A single sample is the source of the 4 T cell receptor beta chains below, sequenced in a study of blood T cell repertoires in COVID-19. The table came from immunoSEQ multiplex PCR; TCRdb's copy has only in-frame clones and leaves some out. The table lists approximately 150,000 clones, more than 60% of them singletons. The sequenced sample was peripheral blood. These receptors were obtained from a woman aged 55-70 years with acute or convalescent COVID-19.

The CDR3 region has the DNA TGTGCCAGCAGCTTAGAGCGGGACCTTTCCTACAATGAGCAGTTCTTC. Its translation: CASSLERDLSYNEQFF. The V gene is TRBV11-1, the J gene TRBJ2-1, with 7 bases matching TRBD2. The CDR3 runs to 16 residues. Per germline, CDR1 SGHAT and CDR2 FQDESV (reference sequence). The V and J ends lost 1 base and 1 base, in that order; junction bases with no gene match: 4.

The chain is built from TRBV10-2 and TRBJ2-2; 9 nucleotides align to TRBD2. V dropped 10 bases and J dropped 5; count of bases not matched to a gene: 5. Germline V gene data show CDR1 as WSHSY and CDR2 as SAAADI. The CDR3 is 13 amino acids. CDR3 in DNA: TGCGCCACAAGCGGGAGGTTTACCGGGGAGCTGTTTTTT. Translation gives CATSGRFTGELFF.

The chain carries TRBV4-1 and TRBJ1-3; D gene ambiguous. The CDR3 contains 14 residues. Germline CDR1 reads MGHRA; CDR2 reads YSYEKL. Trimming shortened V by 0 bases and J by 2 bases, and 5 bases separated the two germline ends. The CDR3 reads CASSQDSPGNTIYF. CDR3 nucleotide sequence: TGCGCCAGCAGCCAAGATTCTCCTGGAAACACCATATATTTT.

V is TRBV5-1 and J is TRBJ2-7; 7 bases are shared with TRBD2. The CDR3 is 18 residues long. V gave up 1 base and J gave up 1 base; unmatched junction bases: 14. Per germline, CDR1 SGHRS and CDR2 YFSETQ. CDR3 in DNA: TGCGCCAGCAGCTTGTGGTCGTCTAGTAGCGGGCGATCCTACGAGCAGTACTTC. Its translation is CASSLWSSSSGRSYEQYF.